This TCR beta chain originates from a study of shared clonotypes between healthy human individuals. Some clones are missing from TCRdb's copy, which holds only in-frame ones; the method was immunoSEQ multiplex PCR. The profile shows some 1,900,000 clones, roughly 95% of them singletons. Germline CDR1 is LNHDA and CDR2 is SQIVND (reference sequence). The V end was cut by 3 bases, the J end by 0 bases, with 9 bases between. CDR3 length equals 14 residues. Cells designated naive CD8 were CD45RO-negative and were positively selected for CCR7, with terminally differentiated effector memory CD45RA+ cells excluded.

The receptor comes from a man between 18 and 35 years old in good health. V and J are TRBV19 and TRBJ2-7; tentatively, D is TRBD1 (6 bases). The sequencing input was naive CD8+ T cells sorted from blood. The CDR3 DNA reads TGTGCCAGTAGTATGCAGGGGAGCTCCTACGAGCAGTACTTC. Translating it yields CASSMQGSSYEQYF.